This T cell receptor beta chain stems from a study of blood T cell repertoires in COVID-19. Clones were read by immunoSEQ multiplex PCR, and TCRdb kept only the in-frame ones, dropping some. The sample contains 50,000 to 65,000 clones, under 80% of which appear only once. V lost 3 bases and J 5 bases, leaving 10 bases between the germline ends. Germline CDR1 is LGHDT and CDR2 is YNNKEL (reference sequence). This CDR3 region has 13 residues. The chain uses TRBV3-1 (or the pseudogene TRBV3-2) and TRBJ1-1, with no clear D. This TCR came from a woman aged 60 to 75 who had been exposed to COVID-19. What was sequenced was PBMCs or T cells enriched from blood (not recorded which). CDR3 loop: CASSHESLTEAFF. The CDR3 DNA is TGTGCCAGCAGCCATGAGTCTCTGACTGAAGCTTTCTTT.